These T cell receptor beta chains were read from a single sample in a study of CD8 T cells in ankylosing spondylitis. In TCRdb, the 5' RACE reads were re-called with MiXCR into one record per CDR3 protein. Here the sample spans about 330,000 distinct CDR3 sequences, 6.5% to 10% being singletons. The sequenced sample was blood, either unsorted or a sorted T cell fraction (not recorded which). The receptors originated from a male donor with ankylosing spondylitis. The CDR3 runs from the conserved cysteine through the conserved F or W. Fields, in order: J gene, V gene, D gene, clone size, CDR3 protein, CDR3 DNA. A D gene is named only where the DNA matches it firmly. Only some rows state a clone size, as once, few, many or a class for expanded clones.

TRBJ1-4,TRBV6-5,.,.,CASSYPAGPRKLFF,TGTGCCAGCAGTTACCCCGCCGGACCGAGAAAACTGTTTTTT
TRBJ2-3,TRBV11-3,TRBD2,few,CASSVTSSGSTDTQYF,TGTGCCAGCAGCGTCACGTCTAGCGGTAGCACAGATACGCAGTATTTT
TRBJ2-1,TRBV10-3,TRBD1,.,CAISRTGGLDNEQFF,TGTGCCATCAGTCGGACAGGGGGCCTGGACAATGAGCAGTTCTTC
TRBJ2-3,TRBV6-2/TRBV6-3,.,few,CASSRRYLRYF,TGTGCCAGCAGTCGTAGATATCTGCGGTATTTT
TRBJ2-1,TRBV20-1,TRBD2,.,CSAGTSGSNEQFF,TGCAGTGCCGGGACTAGCGGGAGTAATGAGCAGTTCTTC
TRBJ2-1,TRBV10-3,TRBD2,few,CAAMALSGNNEQFF,TGTGCCGCAATGGCCCTTAGCGGGAACAATGAGCAGTTCTTC
TRBJ1-2,TRBV4-1,.,many,CASSQGRDRSNYGYTF,TGCGCCAGCAGCCAAGGTCGGGACCGATCTAACTATGGCTACACCTTC
TRBJ1-5,TRBV19,.,.,CASSTASAQHF,TGTGCCAGTAGTACAGCATCAGCCCAGCATTTT
TRBJ1-5,TRBV28,.,many,CASSSGGTIYSNQPQHF,TGTGCCAGCAGTTCGGGCGGGACAATTTATAGCAATCAGCCCCAGCATTTT
TRBJ1-1,TRBV25-1,.,few,CASSESGTEAFF,TGTGCCAGCAGTGAATCAGGCACTGAAGCTTTCTTT
TRBJ2-7,TRBV3-1,TRBD2,few,CASSHSGDYTYEQYF,TGTGCCAGCAGCCATAGCGGGGACTATACCTACGAGCAGTACTTC
TRBJ2-2,TRBV6-2/TRBV6-3,TRBD2,many,CASSRMGLQNTGELFF,TGTGCCAGCAGTCGAATGGGACTACAGAACACCGGGGAGCTGTTTTTT
TRBJ2-3,TRBV10-3,TRBD2,.,CAIQVGGSTDTQYF,TGTGCCATCCAGGTCGGGGGGAGCACAGATACGCAGTATTTT
TRBJ2-7,TRBV5-1,.,few,CASSLVGRGYEQYF,TGCGCCAGCAGCTTGGTAGGCAGAGGCTACGAGCAGTACTTC
TRBJ2-7,TRBV7-2,.,many,CASTQAAGPYEQYF,TGTGCCAGCACCCAGGCGGCGGGACCTTACGAGCAGTACTTC
TRBJ2-1,TRBV4-3,.,.,CASSPQRTSYNGQFF,TGCGCCAGCAGCCCTCAGCGGACAAGTTACAATGGGCAGTTCTTC
TRBJ1-5,TRBV4-3,.,.,CASSQETSQPQHF,TGCGCCAGCAGCCAAGAAACTAGTCAGCCCCAGCATTTT
TRBJ1-2,TRBV15,.,.,CATSKVLHGTYGYTF,TGTGCCACCAGCAAGGTCCTCCACGGTACCTATGGCTACACCTTC
TRBJ1-5,TRBV7-9,TRBD1,few,CASSLGQEGGNQPQHF,TGTGCCAGCAGCTTGGGACAGGAAGGCGGCAATCAGCCCCAGCATTTT
TRBJ2-1,TRBV7-3,TRBD1,.,CASSYMGTGTDEQFF,TGTGCCAGCAGCTACATGGGGACAGGGACCGATGAGCAGTTCTTC
TRBJ1-5,TRBV29-1,TRBD1,.,CSVVTGSDQPQHF,TGCAGCGTAGTGACAGGGTCGGACCAGCCCCAGCATTTT
TRBJ2-2,TRBV7-2,.,few,CASSKTKAGELFF,TGTGCCAGCAGCAAGACAAAGGCCGGGGAGCTGTTTTTT
TRBJ2-7,TRBV5-5,TRBD1,many,CASSGRTGDYEQYF,TGTGCCAGCAGCGGTCGGACAGGGGACTACGAGCAGTACTTC
TRBJ2-2,TRBV20-1,TRBD2,.,CSARGSSGTPNGELFF,TGCAGTGCTAGAGGAAGTAGCGGGACCCCGAATGGGGAGCTGTTTTTT
TRBJ1-1,TRBV4-1,.,many,CASSQPRGAYTEAFF,TGCGCCAGCAGCCAGCCCCGGGGGGCGTACACTGAAGCTTTCTTT
TRBJ2-2,TRBV5-1,TRBD1,many,CASSLIGTGGAGELFF,TGCGCCAGCAGCTTGATCGGGACAGGGGGAGCCGGGGAGCTGTTTTTT
TRBJ2-1,TRBV10-3,.,few,CAISEGTWNEQFF,TGTGCCATCAGTGAAGGGACGTGGAATGAGCAGTTCTTC
TRBJ2-7,TRBV4-2,.,many,CASSLGQNSYEQYF,TGTGCCAGCAGCCTCGGACAGAACTCCTACGAGCAGTACTTC
TRBJ2-1,TRBV11-1,TRBD2,many,CASSHTRLAGGPENEQFF,TGTGCCAGCAGCCATACCCGACTAGCGGGAGGGCCAGAGAATGAGCAGTTCTTC
TRBJ2-7,TRBV5-1,TRBD2,.,CASSGGDHPSYEQYF,TGCGCCAGCAGCGGGGGGGACCACCCTTCCTACGAGCAGTACTTC
TRBJ2-5,TRBV4-2,.,.,CASSQEGVQETQYF,TGTGCCAGCAGCCAAGAGGGGGTTCAAGAGACCCAGTACTTC
TRBJ2-1,TRBV20-1,.,.,CSALTLSYNEQFF,TGCAGTGCCCTCACTCTATCCTACAATGAGCAGTTCTTC
TRBJ2-1,TRBV11-2,TRBD2,few,CASSLERVASSGALYSYNEQFF,TGTGCCAGCAGCTTAGAGCGGGTGGCGTCTAGCGGAGCACTTTACTCCTACAATGAGCAGTTCTTC
TRBJ2-1,TRBV5-1,TRBD2,few,CASSFSGRYEQFF,TGCGCCAGCAGCTTTAGCGGGAGGTATGAGCAGTTCTTC
TRBJ1-4,TRBV4-1,.,few,CASSQGTQESGRLLGKLFF,TGCGCCAGCAGCCAAGGAACCCAGGAATCAGGGCGGCTATTAGGAAAACTGTTTTTT
TRBJ1-1,TRBV9,.,.,CASSRTWGPGTEAFF,TGTGCCAGCAGCCGCACGTGGGGGCCGGGTACTGAAGCTTTCTTT
TRBJ2-5,TRBV12-3/TRBV12-4,.,few,CASSFPRETQYF,TGTGCCAGCAGTTTCCCGCGTGAGACCCAGTACTTC
TRBJ1-3,TRBV29-1,.,few,CSVERRPITGNTIYF,TGCAGCGTTGAACGTAGGCCGATAACTGGAAACACCATATATTTT
TRBJ2-1,TRBV20-1,TRBD1,.,CSAFLTTGTGIGNEQFF,TGCAGTGCTTTTCTAACAACCGGGACAGGAATAGGCAATGAGCAGTTCTTC
TRBJ2-3,TRBV4-1,TRBD2,many,CASSDIGRQRGDTQYF,TGCGCCAGCAGCGATATCGGGAGGCAGCGTGGAGATACGCAGTATTTT
TRBJ2-1,TRBV11-1,TRBD1,few,CASSLETGGSYNEQFF,TGTGCCAGCAGCTTAGAGACAGGGGGCTCCTACAATGAGCAGTTCTTC
TRBJ2-1,TRBV7-2,.,many,CASSQHFFSYNEQFF,TGTGCCAGCAGCCAACATTTTTTCTCCTACAATGAGCAGTTCTTC
TRBJ1-1,TRBV29-1,.,.,CSVRATTEAFF,TGCAGCGTTAGGGCGACCACTGAAGCTTTCTTT
TRBJ2-7,TRBV5-1,.,.,CASSPVMDRRYEQYF,TGCGCCAGCAGCCCAGTTATGGACCGACGGTACGAGCAGTACTTC
TRBJ2-7,TRBV27,TRBD2,.,CASSWSGGPVSSYEQYF,TGTGCCAGCAGTTGGTCGGGAGGGCCAGTTAGTTCCTACGAGCAGTACTTC
TRBJ2-4,TRBV4-1,.,.,CASSHSEPLAKNIQYF,TGCGCCAGCAGCCACTCCGAACCCCTAGCCAAAAACATTCAGTACTTC
TRBJ1-2,TRBV15,.,.,CATSEENSYGYTF,TGTGCCACCAGCGAGGAGAACAGCTATGGCTACACCTTC
TRBJ2-5,TRBV29-1,TRBD1,many,CSVADRVRETQYF,TGCAGCGTCGCCGACAGGGTTCGGGAGACCCAGTACTTC
TRBJ2-5,TRBV29-1,.,many,CSVEGGALEETQYF,TGCAGCGTTGAGGGGGGGGCGCTTGAAGAGACCCAGTACTTC
TRBJ2-3,TRBV10-3,TRBD1,many,CAISGTGVLDTQYF,TGTGCCATCAGCGGGACAGGAGTACTGGATACGCAGTATTTT